These T cell receptor beta chains were read from a single sample in a study of blood T cell repertoires in COVID-19. Here immunoSEQ multiplex PCR was the method, and the copy in TCRdb shows in-frame clones only, minus some. The sample lists some 130,000 clones; around 86% were seen once. Sequenced sample: peripheral blood. These receptor sequences come from an elderly man with acute or convalescent COVID-19. Each CDR3 is given with its conserved first and last residue. D genes are given only for firm matches. Size values are once, few and many counts, or a class for expanded clones, and some rows have none.

j_call v_call cdr3_length d_call clone_size cdr3_aa cdr3_nt
TRBJ2-3 TRBV4-1 15 TRBD2 NA CASSLSGASTDTQYF TGCGCCAGCAGCCTTAGCGGGGCAAGCACAGATACGCAGTATTTT
TRBJ1-5 TRBV12-3/TRBV12-4 13 NA NA CASSWTDNQPQHF TGTGCCAGCAGTTGGACAGACAATCAGCCCCAGCATTTT
TRBJ2-7 TRBV30 13 TRBD1 NA CAWAGTGSYEQYF TGTGCCTGGGCCGGGACAGGGTCCTACGAGCAGTACTTC
TRBJ1-6 TRBV15 15 NA once CATSRDGGLVSPLHF TGTGCCACCAGCAGAGATGGGGGGTTGGTATCACCCCTCCACTTT
TRBJ1-1 TRBV7-3 13 NA NA CASSPQVNTEAFF TGTGCCAGCAGCCCGCAGGTGAACACTGAAGCTTTCTTT
TRBJ2-3 TRBV14 17 NA NA CASSQGELVGFADTQYF TGTGCCAGCAGCCAAGGGGAGCTAGTCGGCTTTGCAGATACGCAGTATTTT
TRBJ1-1 TRBV29-1 14 NA few CSVAQGNTNTEAFF TGCAGCGTTGCACAGGGAAACACGAACACTGAAGCTTTCTTT
TRBJ1-6 TRBV3-1/TRBV3-2 16 NA NA CASSQQQGRNNSPLHF TGTGCCAGCAGCCAACAACAGGGACGAAATAATTCACCCCTCCACTTT
TRBJ2-1 TRBV20-1 13 NA NA CSASSRSYNEQFF TGCAGTGCTAGTTCTAGGTCCTACAATGAGCAGTTCTTC
TRBJ2-5 TRBV11-2 14 NA NA CASSLGGAQETQYF TGTGCCAGCAGCTTAGGGGGAGCTCAAGAGACCCAGTACTTC
TRBJ2-1 TRBV5-1 14 TRBD2 NA CASSRGGVANEQFF TGCGCCAGCAGTCGGGGGGGAGTAGCCAATGAGCAGTTCTTC
TRBJ2-5 TRBV27 14 TRBD1 NA CASSSGQGRETQYF TGTGCCAGCAGTTCGGGACAGGGAAGAGAGACCCAGTACTTC
TRBJ2-3 TRBV6-1 18 NA NA CASSERGPAGWVSDTQYF TGTGCCAGCAGTGAAAGGGGCCCTGCAGGGTGGGTTTCGGATACGCAGTATTTT
TRBJ1-6 TRBV6-1 16 TRBD1 once CASSALQGTLNSPLHF TGTGCCAGCAGTGCTCTACAGGGGACCCTTAATTCACCCCTCCACTTT
TRBJ1-3 TRBV19 16 NA few CASSRQVPSSGNTIYF TGTGCCAGTAGCCGACAGGTGCCTAGCTCTGGAAACACCATATATTTT
TRBJ2-6 TRBV30 15 TRBD1 NA CAWIGKGAGANVLTF TGTGCCTGGATAGGAAAGGGGGCCGGGGCCAACGTCCTGACTTTC
TRBJ1-2 TRBV11-2 15 NA once CASTPGVSRAGGYTF TGTGCCAGCACCCCCGGGGTCTCGCGGGCCGGCGGCTACACCTTC
TRBJ1-2 TRBV5-1 14 NA NA CASSLDRDWNGYTF TGCGCCAGCAGCTTGGACAGGGATTGGAATGGCTACACCTTC
TRBJ1-1 TRBV12-5 18 TRBD1 NA CASGFKQGVIDWNTEAFF TGTGCTAGTGGTTTTAAACAGGGGGTGATAGATTGGAACACTGAAGCTTTCTTT
TRBJ1-5 TRBV23-1 14 NA NA CASSQSHADQPQHF TGCGCCAGCAGTCAATCCCACGCGGATCAGCCCCAGCATTTT
TRBJ1-2 TRBV7-9 14 TRBD1 NA CASSRQGGDYGYTF TGTGCCAGCAGCCGACAGGGTGGAGACTATGGCTACACCTTC
TRBJ1-2 TRBV6-5 13 NA NA CASTPGGGYGYTF TGTGCCAGCACCCCTGGGGGAGGCTATGGCTACACCTTC
TRBJ1-6 TRBV5-1 16 TRBD1 NA CASSLGVGQSYSPLHF TGCGCCAGCAGCTTGGGTGTGGGACAGTCCTATTCACCCCTCCACTTT
TRBJ1-2 TRBV4-1 15 TRBD1 NA CASSPRTGPEYGYTF TGCGCCAGCAGCCCACGGACAGGGCCCGAGTATGGCTACACCTTC
TRBJ1-5 TRBV15 12 NA NA CATSSPYQPQHF TGTGCCACCAGCAGTCCCTATCAGCCCCAGCATTTT
TRBJ1-1 TRBV19 14 NA few CASSIEGGGTEAFF TGTGCCAGTAGTATAGAAGGGGGGGGAACTGAAGCTTTCTTT
TRBJ1-2 TRBV6-5 13 NA NA CASSRLLGESYTF TGTGCCAGCAGTCGACTCCTCGGAGAGAGCTACACCTTC
TRBJ1-5 TRBV3-1/TRBV3-2 15 TRBD1 NA CASSPRTGFNQPQHF TGTGCCAGCAGCCCCCGGACAGGGTTCAATCAGCCCCAGCATTTT
TRBJ2-3 TRBV6-2/TRBV6-3 17 TRBD2 NA CASSYRTSGRDTDTQYF TGTGCCAGCAGTTACCGAACTAGCGGGAGAGACACAGATACGCAGTATTTT
TRBJ2-1 TRBV6-5 15 TRBD2 NA CASSLAGLSYNEQFF TGTGCCAGCAGCCTAGCGGGACTATCCTACAATGAGCAGTTCTTC
TRBJ2-3 TRBV7-9 15 NA NA CASSLGDLSTDTQYF TGTGCCAGCAGCTTAGGGGACTTAAGCACAGATACGCAGTATTTT
TRBJ2-7 TRBV6-6 13 NA NA CASTPWTATIWYF TGTGCCAGCACTCCCTGGACAGCTACGATTTGGTACTTC
TRBJ1-1 TRBV7-2 14 NA NA CASSLLAGYTEAFF TGTGCCAGCAGCTTATTGGCAGGCTACACTGAAGCTTTCTTT
TRBJ2-7 TRBV27 14 TRBD1 NA CASSFGTGSYEQYF TGTGCCAGCAGCTTCGGGACAGGGTCCTACGAGCAGTACTTC
TRBJ2-5 TRBV6-2/TRBV6-3 12 NA NA CASSYRSETQYF TGTGCCAGCAGTTATCGGTCCGAGACCCAGTACTTC
TRBJ1-2 TRBV10-2 14 NA NA CASTPQGGFNGYTF TGCGCCAGCACCCCTCAGGGAGGGTTTAATGGCTACACCTTC
TRBJ1-5 TRBV19 13 NA NA CASSIRINQPQHF TGTGCCAGTAGTATCAGGATAAATCAGCCCCAGCATTTT
TRBJ2-1 TRBV6-2/TRBV6-3 18 TRBD2 NA CASSRPSSPTSGSNEQFF TGTGCCAGCAGTCGCCCCTCATCACCAACTAGCGGGAGTAATGAGCAGTTCTTC
TRBJ2-1 TRBV7-2 15 TRBD2 NA CASSLAGGPYNEQFF TGTGCCAGCAGCTTAGCGGGAGGGCCGTACAATGAGCAGTTCTTC
TRBJ1-1 TRBV18 15 NA NA CASSPRRIEGTEAFF TGTGCCAGCTCACCACGAAGGATTGAGGGCACTGAAGCTTTCTTT
TRBJ2-2 TRBV6-2/TRBV6-3 11 NA NA CASSRSGELFF TGTGCCAGCAGTCGGAGCGGGGAGCTGTTTTTT
TRBJ1-2 TRBV3-1/TRBV3-2 14 NA NA CASSLRGPVYGYTF TGTGCCAGCAGCCTCCGAGGGCCTGTCTATGGCTACACCTTC
TRBJ2-7 TRBV18 18 TRBD2 once CASSPRTSGGAVPYEQYF TGTGCCAGCTCACCACGGACTAGCGGGGGGGCCGTCCCCTACGAGCAGTACTTC
TRBJ1-5 TRBV4-1 20 TRBD1 many CASSQDRGQGVMSGNQPQHF TGCGCCAGCAGCCAAGATAGGGGGCAGGGGGTCATGAGCGGCAATCAGCCCCAGCATTTT
TRBJ2-7 TRBV9 14 NA NA CASSPDYGPAEQYF TGTGCCAGCAGCCCTGACTACGGTCCCGCCGAGCAGTACTTC
TRBJ2-3 TRBV5-1 13 NA NA CASSFEGTDTQYF TGCGCCAGCAGCTTCGAGGGCACAGATACGCAGTATTTT
TRBJ1-2 TRBV7-9 13 NA NA CASSSRQEGGYTF TGTGCCAGCAGTTCCAGACAGGAAGGGGGCTACACCTTC
TRBJ1-2 TRBV19 16 TRBD1 few CASSIEGTGGYYGYTF TGTGCCAGTAGTATAGAGGGGACAGGGGGCTACTATGGCTACACCTTC
TRBJ1-2 TRBV5-1 12 NA NA CASSLGPTGYTF TGCGCCAGCAGCTTGGGGCCGACAGGCTACACCTTC
TRBJ2-1 TRBV9 15 TRBD2 NA CASSVVEGSGGFQFF TGTGCCAGCAGCGTAGTTGAGGGTAGCGGGGGGTTTCAGTTCTTC
TRBJ1-6 TRBV11-2 14 NA medium-sized CASSSAGSNTPLHF TGTGCCAGCAGCTCCGCCGGGAGCAATACACCCCTCCACTTT
TRBJ2-1 TRBV29-1 16 TRBD2 NA CSVEDWLAESYNEQFF TGCAGCGTTGAAGATTGGCTAGCGGAATCCTACAATGAGCAGTTCTTC
TRBJ1-4 TRBV9 15 NA NA CASSVAAGFNEKLFF TGTGCCAGCAGCGTAGCGGCAGGGTTCAATGAAAAACTGTTTTTT
TRBJ2-7 TRBV28 12 NA NA CASRPGPYEQYF TGTGCCAGCAGACCGGGTCCTTACGAGCAGTACTTC
TRBJ1-3 TRBV12-3/TRBV12-4 12 NA few CASRPDRPTIYF TGTGCCAGCAGACCCGACAGGCCGACCATATATTTT